This T cell receptor beta chain came from a study of blood T cell repertoires in COVID-19. The CDR3 loop spans 15 amino acids. Unmatched junction bases numbered 3, after V lost 6 bases and J lost 5 bases. Looked up from germline, CDR1 is KGHSH and CDR2 is LQKENI. Details on this clone: Other nucleotide sequences in the sample specify the same CDR3.

Original data processing: Amplification of reference gene primers was used by the study to estimate nucleated cell counts. Generated by immunoSEQ multiplex PCR, the TCRdb table keeps only in-frame clones and is missing some. V, J and clone size are taken as reported in that table, and D and trimming were inferred from the DNA itself. The data contain under 300,000 clones, 82% of them singletons. The sequencing input was peripheral blood. This receptor was taken from a woman aged 80 or over with active or convalescent COVID-19. This chain links TRBV18 with TRBJ2-1; 14 bases map to TRBD2. In nucleotides, the CDR3 is TGTGCCAGCTCCCCGGGACTAGCGGGAGACAATGAGCAGTTCTTC. Amino acid sequence: CASSPGLAGDNEQFF.